This TCR beta chain was sequenced in a study of T cells in Graves' hyperthyroidism and ophthalmopathy. General study points: Ophthalmopathy, as predicted by the model, came a median about six months after the prediction.

Worth noting for this clonotype: The antigen is not known.

The TCR beta CDR3 regions underwent amplification using RNA transcripts as the source. The HTBI set primed first-round TCR CDR3 RT-PCR. TCRdb used MiXCR to reprocess the multiplex PCR reads, holding one entry per CDR3 protein. This table has about 500,000 distinct CDR3 sequences, about 16% appearing once. Duration under 3 months, a NOSPECS grade of at least 4, and a Clinical Activity Score of at least 3 characterized the ophthalmopathy patients. Lactation, pregnancy, other autoimmune disease or uncontrolled infection excluded patients. 9 to 10 ml fresh peripheral blood yielded the PBMCs. The V end lost 4 bases, the J end lost 5 bases, and 14 bases lay between the germline ends. The germline V gene has CDR1 GTSNPN and CDR2 SVGIG (reference sequence). The CDR3 sequence is 13 residues long.

This chain joins TRBV30 and TRBJ1-2, with D perhaps TRBD1 (5 bases). The origin of this receptor is a woman in her thirties with Graves' ophthalmopathy. Sequencing was done on a sample of blood. CDR3 DNA sequence: TGTGCCTGGACGGGTTCAGGGACTTATGGCTACACCTTC. Its translation: CAWTGSGTYGYTF. The variable domain in full, with the rest retrieved from reference TRBV30 and TRBJ1-2, is SQTIHQWPATLVQPVGSPLSLECTVEGTSNPNLYWYRQAAGRGLQLLFYSVGIGQISSEVPQNLSASRPQDRQFILSSKKLLLSDSGFYLCAWTGSGTYGYTFGSGTRLTVV.